What follows is one T cell receptor (beta chain) and its context. Ages ranged from about 18 to 89 years, with residence in 24 US areas. This sample stems from a study of blood T cell repertoires in COVID-19. CDR3 length: 14 amino acids. V was pared by 6 bases and J by 7 bases, with 9 bases of the junction left unmatched. Per the germline V gene, CDR1 is SGHRS and CDR2 is YFSETQ. In the source study's methods: Reference gene primers were amplified, and this amplification served to estimate nucleated cell counts. The method was immunoSEQ multiplex PCR; TCRdb's version includes in-frame clones alone and lacks a portion of them. The V and J calls and clone size were taken over from that table, and D and trimming were inferred from the DNA. The sample contains 300,000 to 400,000 clones, about 86% of which appear only once.

Source material: PBMCs or T cells enriched from blood (not recorded which). The chain has TRBV5-1 and TRBJ1-2; 10 bases fit TRBD1. The receptor was isolated from a woman between 40 and 50 years old with acute COVID-19. The CDR3 nucleotides read TGCGCCAGCACCGTGACAGGGGGCAATGTTGGCTACACCTTC. This sequence encodes CASTVTGGNVGYTF.